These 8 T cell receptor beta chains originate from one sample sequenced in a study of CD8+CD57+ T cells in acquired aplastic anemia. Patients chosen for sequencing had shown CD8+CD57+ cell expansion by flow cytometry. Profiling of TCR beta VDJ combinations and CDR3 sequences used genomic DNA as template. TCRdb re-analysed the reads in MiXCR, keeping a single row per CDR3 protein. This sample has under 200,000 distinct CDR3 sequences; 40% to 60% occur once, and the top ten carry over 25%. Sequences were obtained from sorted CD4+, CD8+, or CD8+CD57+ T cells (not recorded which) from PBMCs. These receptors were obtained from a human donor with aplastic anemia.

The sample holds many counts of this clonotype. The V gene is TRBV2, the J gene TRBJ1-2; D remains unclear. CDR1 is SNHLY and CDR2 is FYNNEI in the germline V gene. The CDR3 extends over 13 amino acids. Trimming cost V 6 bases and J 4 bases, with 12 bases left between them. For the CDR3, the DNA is TGTGCCAGCAGAGGGAATGGCCCCTATGGCTACACCTTC. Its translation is CASRGNGPYGYTF.

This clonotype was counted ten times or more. The CDR3 reads CASSYAGRLYEQYF. The DNA for the CDR3 is TGTGCCAGCAGTTACGCCGGGAGATTATACGAGCAGTACTTC. This sequence joins TRBV6-2 or TRBV6-3 and TRBJ2-7; possible D gene TRBD2, 6 bases. The V end lost 2 bases, the J end lost 4 bases, and 12 bases lay between the germline ends. The length of the CDR3 is 14 residues. From germline, CDR1 is MNHEY and CDR2 SVGEGT.

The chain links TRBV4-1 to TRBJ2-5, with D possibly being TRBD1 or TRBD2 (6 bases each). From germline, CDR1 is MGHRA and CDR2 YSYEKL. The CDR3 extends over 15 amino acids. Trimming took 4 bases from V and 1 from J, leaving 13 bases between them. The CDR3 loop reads CASSPGGGPQETQYF. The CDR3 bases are TGCGCCAGCAGCCCCGGGGGCGGACCCCAAGAGACCCAGTACTTC.

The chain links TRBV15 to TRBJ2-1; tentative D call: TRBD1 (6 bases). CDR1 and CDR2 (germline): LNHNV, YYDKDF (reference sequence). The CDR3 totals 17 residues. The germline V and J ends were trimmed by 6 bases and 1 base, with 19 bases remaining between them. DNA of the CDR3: TGTGCCACCAGTGGTCGGACAGACCTTCTGTCCTACAATGAGCAGTTCTTC. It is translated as CATSGRTDLLSYNEQFF. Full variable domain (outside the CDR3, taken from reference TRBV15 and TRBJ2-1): DAMVIQNPRYQVTQFGKPVTLSCSQTLNHNVMYWYQQKSSQAPKLLFHYYDKDFNNEADTPDNFQSRRPNTSFCFLDIRSPGLGDTAMYLCATSGRTDLLSYNEQFFGPGTRLTVL.

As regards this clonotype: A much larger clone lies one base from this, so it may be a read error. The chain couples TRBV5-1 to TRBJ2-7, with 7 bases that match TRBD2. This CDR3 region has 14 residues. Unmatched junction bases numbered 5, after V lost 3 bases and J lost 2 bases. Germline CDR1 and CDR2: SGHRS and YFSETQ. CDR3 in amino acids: CASSSERGAYEQYF. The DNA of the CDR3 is TGCGCCAGCAGCTCGGAGCGGGGAGCCTACGAGCAGTACTTC. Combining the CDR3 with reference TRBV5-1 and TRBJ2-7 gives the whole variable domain KAGVTQTPRYLIKTRGQQVTLSCSPISGHRSVSWYQQTPGQGLQFLFEYFSETQRNKGNFPGRFSGRQFSNSRSEMNVSTLELGDSALYLCASSSERGAYEQYFGPGTRLTVT.

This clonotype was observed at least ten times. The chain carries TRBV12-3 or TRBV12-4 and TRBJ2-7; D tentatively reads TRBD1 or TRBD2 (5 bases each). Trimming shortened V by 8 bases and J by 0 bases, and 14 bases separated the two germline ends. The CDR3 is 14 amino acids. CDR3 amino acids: CASGGMESSYEQYF. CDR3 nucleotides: TGTGCCAGCGGGGGTATGGAGAGCTCCTACGAGCAGTACTTC.

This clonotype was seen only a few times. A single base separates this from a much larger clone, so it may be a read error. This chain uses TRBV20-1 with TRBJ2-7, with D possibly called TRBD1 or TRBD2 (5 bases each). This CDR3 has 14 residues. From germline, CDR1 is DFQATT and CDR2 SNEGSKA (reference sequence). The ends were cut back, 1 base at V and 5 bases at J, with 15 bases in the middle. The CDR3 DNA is TGCAGTGCTAGAGTCCGGGGCAGGGTGGACGAGCAGTACTTC. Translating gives CSARVRGRVDEQYF.

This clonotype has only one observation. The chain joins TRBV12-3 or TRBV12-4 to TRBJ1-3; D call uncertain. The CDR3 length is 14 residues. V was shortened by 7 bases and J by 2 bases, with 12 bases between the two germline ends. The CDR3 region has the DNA TGTGCCAGCATCCAGCTGGGAACTGGAAACACCATATATTTT. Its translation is CASIQLGTGNTIYF.